This T cell receptor (beta chain) was identified during a study of blood T cell repertoires in COVID-19. The data were produced by immunoSEQ multiplex PCR, yet TCRdb's version contains in-frame clones alone and is incomplete. The sample lists roughly 160,000 clones, around 89% occurring once. This TCR derives from a man aged 50-60 years who had recovered from COVID-19. Sequenced input: peripheral blood.

CDR3 in amino acids: CASSETPSSGNTIYF. The CDR3, as DNA: TGTGCCAGCAGCGAAACCCCTAGCTCTGGAAACACCATATATTTT. This rearrangement joins TRBV9 to TRBJ1-3; D ambiguous. Germline lookup yields CDR1 SGDLS and CDR2 YYNGEE. The germline V and J ends were trimmed by 3 bases and 0 bases, with 10 bases remaining between them. This CDR3 spans 15 amino acids.